The entry below describes one T cell receptor (beta chain). There is no known antigen for this receptor. There are no base qualities to consult, and no much larger clone falls within one base. In total, roughly 670 healthy bone marrow donors made up the cohort. At the time of sampling, every cohort member was nominally healthy, though immune exposures that went unrecorded were likely present. The donor was CMV seropositive and belonged to the group of 250 to 300 seropositive cohort members. A peripheral blood sample was provided by each donor, and peripheral blood mononuclear cells were used for TCR beta sequencing. Genomic DNA was extracted from the blood cell samples with the Qiagen DNeasy Blood Extraction Kit. This sample was taken from a study of cytomegalovirus exposure and HLA in healthy donors (dated by TCRdb to 2015 to 2018). With respect to the entire study: An earlier analysis of 550 to 700 of the donors reported 250 to 350 Gb of sequence data and around 120 million unique TCR beta sequences from 150 million to 200 million T cells. An early release that covered about 600 HLA-typed donors contained about 300 gigabases of sequencing data and some 87 million unique TCR sequences. Of the roughly 400 genotyped donors, roughly 80% were placed in the genetic ancestry cluster associated with self-reported Caucasian donors. The study aimed to test whether signatures of past pathogen exposure could be identified by cataloging public T cell receptors. The study profiled the T cell repertoires of about 640 subjects by immunosequencing and related them to cytomegalovirus serostatus. Besides the first cohort of more than 650 subjects, a separate validation cohort made up of roughly 120 different subjects was used. The study combined high-throughput TCR immunosequencing, statistical association of individual TCRs with disease status, and machine learning to predict cytomegalovirus infection status. In a later analysis, previously published TCR beta repertoires from some 640 donors were re-analyzed and high-resolution HLA genotyping was added so that TCR occurrence patterns could be studied. Rather than drawing on any new phenotypic data, the later analysis identified candidate immune exposures from TCR beta sequences and the way those sequences occurred across donors. In an earlier analysis of 550 to 700 of the donors, high-throughput TCR beta sequencing was used to judge whether each TCR beta V gene segment behaved as functional or pseudogenic. Alongside the repertoire data, information on donor age, sex, ethnicity and CMV serostatus was compiled. Genome-wide SNP genotypes for about three fifths of the roughly 670 donors were used in a later genetic analysis, which treated that subset as a discovery cohort. Every repertoire in the discovery cohort had been generated on one and the same sequencing platform. Class I and class II HLA loci were covered by the typing at four-digit resolution. The number of typed donors differed by locus: about 629-640 for A, B, C, DRB1 and DQB1; 500 to 550 for DQA1; around 610 for DPA1; and around 490 for DPB1. Roughly five DR-DQ haplotypes were treated as single units for association and clustering because of strong linkage in the cohort. On average, over 200,000 unique TCR beta nucleotide sequences were sequenced per donor among roughly 430 genotyped donors of the cohort, with roughly 20% of those sequences being non-productive. Results and caveats for the whole study, not just this receptor: In vitro tests confirmed that a few of the cytomegalovirus-associated TCR beta chains recognize cytomegalovirus antigens. Most CMV-associated TCR beta chains appeared to be HLA-restricted in a later analysis, and the HLA associations seemed to be driven largely by CMV exposure. V-gene and J-gene trimming of TCR beta chains was associated with a missense DCLRE1C variant in a later genetic analysis, and the association was replicated in an independent cohort. A cluster of highly shared sequence variants was judged likely to represent a technical artifact of the sequencing pipeline. The classifier was reported to diagnose cytomegalovirus status with high specificity and sensitivity in both the original cohort and the validation cohort. A later analysis found that TCR association rates varied across HLA loci, with DRB1 alleles showing the most associated TCRs and HLA-C alleles the fewest. A further reported finding was that TCR beta sequences accurately predicted the HLA-A and HLA-B alleles for most subjects in the first cohort. A later analysis reported that several top co-occurrence clusters appeared linked to parvovirus B19, influenza, CMV and Epstein-Barr virus. Linkage disequilibrium might explain the correlated functional status among segregating V segments, but an unknown experimental factor could not be ruled out. Because counts were too low, about 15 rarely observed V segments, including chromosome 9 orphons, were left out of the earlier analysis of 587 of the donors. Because the 87-base-pair reads could not distinguish some IMGT-functional V segments, including TRBV6-2 and TRBV6-3, those segments were excluded. Most TCR sequences were observed very rarely across donors, whereas some public TCRs were present in many individuals. In an earlier analysis of approximately 590 of the donors, most TCR beta V segments were observed in productive rearrangements about 87% or about 30% of the time, broadly matching IMGT annotations. In the study, 150 to 200 TCR beta chains were listed as associated with cytomegalovirus. In a later analysis, HLA-associated TCR beta chains were found to be more clonally expanded and to have lower generation probabilities than equally common non-associated chains. HLA typing was unavailable for some donors at each locus, so association tests used only the typed subset. According to a later genetic analysis, donors in an Asian-associated ancestry cluster had fewer N-insertions in productive TCRs than the approximately 670-donor mean. It was suggested by the authors that the approach could potentially be generalized to other disease states and immunological phenotypes. The cohort was sequenced for TCR beta chains only, and without alpha or paired-chain data the features that could be detected were limited. Presence/absence analyses assumed roughly uniform sequencing depth across donors, an assumption that may not hold. When HLA alleles, especially DR and DQ, strongly co-occurred, attributing TCR associations to individual alleles was difficult. CMV serostatus was the only immune exposure information available for the cohort. Specific HLA alleles were associated with 15,000 to 20,000 TCR beta sequences at a false discovery rate of 0.05 in a later analysis.

CDR1 and CDR2 are read off the germline V gene as SNHLY and FYNNEI. For this chain, trimming is 6 bases at the V end and 1 base at the J end, and the number of junction bases without a gene match is 2. The CDR3 starts with the cysteine, ends with the phenylalanine, and has 14 residues. The retained sequence is limited to the CDR3, 42 bases, with the frame set at the first base. The library was made by the immunoSEQ multiplex PCR assay. A mixture of 60 forward primers for TCR Vbeta segments and 13 reverse primers for TCR Jbeta segments was used in the multiplex PCR. The CDR3 region of rearranged TCR beta genes was amplified from genomic DNA with a multiplex PCR assay. The amplified TCR beta libraries were sequenced on the Illumina HiSeq System as 87-base-pair reads. Turning to the authors' computational methods: In a later analysis, tens of millions of unique TCR beta chains were counted across the approximately 640 repertoires, and about 10 million of these chains were shared by at least two donors. A nearest-neighbor algorithm error-corrected the raw reads and collapsed the reads into unique sequences, merging closely related sequences to remove PCR and sequencing errors. Alignment of CDR3 sequences to IMGT reference sequences was used to assign V, D and J gene segments. For a sequence to be retained, a match of at least six nucleotides to both a V gene segment and a J gene segment was required. A rearrangement was called productive if the CDR3 had no stop codons and remained in frame with V and J, and every other rearrangement was called non-productive. CDR3 was defined by IMGT convention, running from the second conserved V-encoded cysteine to the conserved J-encoded phenylalanine. The earlier analysis of a few hundred of the donors excluded any sequence lacking an unambiguous match to a single V gene segment. An earlier analysis of 587 of the donors classified V segments as functional when productive rearrangements were above 56.7% and as segregating when the standard deviation between donors was above 5%. A statistical classification framework was developed to diagnose cytomegalovirus status using the catalog of TCR beta chain sequences. In a later analysis, V and J genes were assigned by comparing TCR nucleotide sequences against IMGT/GENE-DB human TR gene sequences. In a later analysis, CDR3 sequences and most-parsimonious VDJ recombination scenarios were assigned using the TCRdist pipeline. In a later analysis, each TCR beta chain was defined by its CDR3 amino acid sequence together with its V-gene family, and reads without a unique V-gene family were excluded. In a later analysis, 450 to 600 highly shared, low-generation-probability nucleotide sequences were removed to address suspected cross-contamination and a sequencing artifact. A later analysis calculated a clonal expansion index for each public chain from normalized within-repertoire ranks of inferred template counts. In a later analysis, generation probabilities were computed using a VDJ recombination model fitted to out-of-frame rearrangements, and the results were checked against IGoR. Hypergeometric tests were used in a later analysis to score TCR-TCR, TCR-HLA and TCR-CMV co-occurrence, with a repertoire-size bias correction applied to the TCR pairs. False discovery rates were estimated in a later analysis by permuting HLA or CMV assignments 20 times. In a later analysis, co-occurring TCRs were grouped using DBSCAN, with TCRdist sequence similarity added in when clustering inside HLA-allele-positive subsets. Repertoires with fewer than 30,000 or more than 120,000 public chains were left out of co-occurrence clustering, as were about five repertoires with anomalous nucleotide sharing. The immuneACCESS repertoire file appears here via TCRdb, limited to in-frame rearrangements. These files lack a portion of the clones; in checked studies, under half of the deficit traces to unresolved V genes, and the cause of the others is not known. D and trimming were read from the DNA, whereas the V and J calls and clone size are those reported in that table. The sample has 95,000 to 110,000 clones on record, approximately 79% of them singletons. Around 15% of the sample lies in the top ten.

Sequencing was performed on PBMCs. This TCR was sampled from a woman in her 40s in good health and CMV-seropositive. The receptor chain draws on TRBV2 and TRBJ2-2; 7 of the junction bases match TRBD1. The nucleotide sequence reads TGTGCCAGCAGGGACAGGAGGAACACCGGGGAGCTGTTTTTT. This sequence encodes CASRDRRNTGELFF. The full variable domain, completed from the reference TRBV2 and TRBJ2-2 proteins outside the CDR3, reads EPEVTQTPSHQVTQMGQEVILRCVPISNHLYFYWYRQILGQKVEFLVSFYNNEISEKSEIFDDQFSVERPDGSNFTLKIRSTKLEDSAMYFCASRDRRNTGELFFGEGSRLTVL.